These 14 T cell receptor beta chains were sequenced from one sample in a study of blood T cells in healthy people across ages. The use of a sample-barcoded 5' primer and a J-beta primer mix characterized a second PCR of roughly 6 to 11 cycles. MiXCR, applied by TCRdb to the 5' RACE reads, yields one record per CDR3 protein. The sample yields roughly 1.4 million distinct CDR3 sequences, roughly 64% seen once. Sample: blood. These TCRs come from a man aged 18 to 29 in good health.

The chain joins TRBV27 to TRBJ2-3; D possibly corresponds to TRBD2 (6 bases). Germline CDR1 MNHEY, CDR2 SMNVEV (reference sequence). With 4 bases removed from V and 4 bases from J, the gap between germline ends came to 21 bases. The CDR3 consists of 17 residues. The CDR3 spells CASSSPGVEGLADTQYF. CDR3 sequence (DNA): TGTGCCAGCAGTTCCCCGGGGGTTGAGGGGTTGGCAGATACGCAGTATTTT.

The V gene is TRBV28, the J gene TRBJ2-7; TRBD1 agrees at 9 bases. The junction had 5 bases not matched to a gene; V was cut back by 6 bases and J by 2 bases. Germline V gene lookup returns CDR1 MDHEN and CDR2 SYDVKM. The CDR3 is made up of 14 amino acids. Here the CDR3 DNA reads TGTGCCAGCAGCCGACAGGGGGAGACCTACGAGCAGTACTTC. It codes for CASSRQGETYEQYF.

The gene calls are TRBV28 and TRBJ2-4; 8 nucleotides line up with TRBD2. V lost 2 bases to trimming and J lost 6 bases; unmatched junction nucleotides: 6. In germline, CDR1 is MDHEN, CDR2 SYDVKM. The CDR3 sequence is 15 residues long. CDR3 nucleotide sequence: TGTGCCAGCAGTTTAACAGGAGCGGGGGCAAACATTCAGTACTTC. Translated: CASSLTGAGANIQYF.

This clonotype occurred once. This chain joins TRBV5-4 and TRBJ2-5, with TRBD2 matching over 7 bases. The DNA end favors TRBJ2-7, so the J call may be wrong. The CDR3 length is 15 residues. In germline, CDR1 is SGHNT, CDR2 YYREEE (reference sequence). The CDR3 loop reads CASSLGAGEHYEQYF. The CDR3 DNA sequence: TGTGCCAGCAGCTTGGGTGCGGGAGAGCACTACGAGCAGTACTTC.

J is TRBJ2-7 and V is TRBV29-1; D gene unclear. Between the trimmed V and J ends, which lost 1 base and 3 bases, there was a span of 10 bases. Germline CDR1 reads SQVTM; CDR2 reads ANQGSEA. The CDR3 is 13 residues long. Here the CDR3 reads CSVEAGRLYEQYF. CDR3 nucleotides: TGCAGCGTTGAAGCCGGCAGACTCTACGAGCAGTACTTC.

The chain employs TRBV3-1 and TRBJ2-5; TRBD2 might be the D (6 bases). V dropped 3 bases and J dropped 5 bases, with 13 bases sitting between them. The CDR3 has 14 amino acids. CDR1 is LGHDT, CDR2 YNNKEL, per germline (reference sequence). CDR3 amino acids: CASSHGGGSETQYF. The CDR3 DNA reads TGTGCCAGCAGCCATGGAGGAGGGTCGGAGACCCAGTACTTC.

A note on this clonotype: Its ends do not fully match the called genes, so a read error is possible. The J gene is TRBJ1-4, the V gene TRBV4-2; 10 bases map to TRBD1. This CDR3 contains 17 residues. The germline CDR1 and CDR2 sequences are LGHNA and YNFKEQ. The CDR3 nucleotides read TGTGCCAGCGGCCAAGAGCAAAAAGGACAGGGGGGAGAAAAACTGTTTTTT. Encoded protein: CASGQEQKGQGGEKLFF.

This rearrangement joins TRBV12-3 or TRBV12-4 to TRBJ2-7; a weak D match, TRBD2 (5 bases). The CDR3 totals 15 residues. Trimming stripped 6 bases from V and 5 bases from J, with 20 bases between. The DNA for the CDR3 is TGTGCCAGCAGCTTCCCCAGCCGGGGAGTGGACGAGCAGTACTTC. Protein sequence: CASSFPSRGVDEQYF.

This chain uses TRBV9 with TRBJ2-3; no clear D. This CDR3 has 18 amino acids. Germline V gene sequence: CDR1 SGDLS, CDR2 YYNGEE. With 0 bases removed from V and 2 bases from J, the gap between germline ends came to 19 bases. The CDR3 region has the DNA TGTGCCAGCAGCGTAGAGTGTGAGACGGGTAGAATCACAGATACGCAGTATTTT. It yields the protein CASSVECETGRITDTQYF.

This clonotype was counted a single time. A much bigger clone sits one base away, suggesting this may be a read error. This chain joins TRBV7-6 and TRBJ2-5; D remains ambiguous. The J call is uncertain, as TRBJ2-1 better fits the DNA end. In germline, CDR1 is SGHVS, CDR2 FNYEAQ. The CDR3 totals 17 residues. CDR3 nucleotides: TGTGCCAGCAGCTTAGGGGTCGCACCATCCGGGCAAGAGACCCAGTTCTTC. It specifies CASSLGVAPSGQETQFF.

The rearrangement links TRBV19 to TRBJ2-4; 10 positions agree with TRBD2. The end of the DNA fits TRBJ2-7 better, so the J call may be wrong. CDR3 size: 14 residues. CDR1 and CDR2 from the germline V gene are LNHDA and SQIVND (reference sequence). CDR3 sequence: CASSWSSGSYEQYF. The CDR3 DNA sequence: TGTGCCAGTAGTTGGTCTAGCGGGAGCTACGAGCAGTACTTC.

This sequence joins TRBV6-6 and TRBJ2-4, with TRBD2 identical over 8 bases. V lost 10 bases to trimming and J lost 8 bases; unmatched junction nucleotides: 7. The CDR3 contains 12 residues. Germline V gives CDR1 MNHNY, CDR2 SVGAGI (reference sequence). The CDR3 DNA follows: TGTGCCACCGGGACTAGGAGGGACATTCAGTACTTC. This translates into CATGTRRDIQYF.

This chain uses TRBV7-9 with TRBJ2-1; D gene uncertain. V shed 7 bases and J shed 10 bases, with 20 bases lying between them. CDR3 length: 14 amino acids. In germline, CDR1 is SEHNR, CDR2 FQNEAQ (reference sequence). The CDR3: CASTAESSYWEQFF. CDR3 DNA: TGTGCCAGCACCGCGGAGTCTTCGTATTGGGAGCAGTTCTTC.

V is TRBV7-2 and J is TRBJ2-7; D is ambiguous. Germline values: CDR1 SGHTA, CDR2 FQGNSA. V was pared by 1 base and J by 7 bases, with 14 bases between. This CDR3 contains 14 residues. The CDR3 nucleotides are TGTGCCAGCAGCTTAGAACCCTCCTACAATGAGCAGTACTTC. As protein: CASSLEPSYNEQYF.